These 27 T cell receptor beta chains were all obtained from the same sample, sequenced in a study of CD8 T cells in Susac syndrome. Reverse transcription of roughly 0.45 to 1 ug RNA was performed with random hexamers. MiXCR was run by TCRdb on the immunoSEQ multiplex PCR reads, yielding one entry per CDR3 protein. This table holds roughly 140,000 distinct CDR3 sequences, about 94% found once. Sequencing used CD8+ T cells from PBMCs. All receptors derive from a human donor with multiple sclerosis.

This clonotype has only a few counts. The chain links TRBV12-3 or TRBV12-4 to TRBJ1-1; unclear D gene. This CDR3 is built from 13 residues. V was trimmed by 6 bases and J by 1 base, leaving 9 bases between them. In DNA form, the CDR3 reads TGTGCCAGCAGCCTAACAGAGAACACTGAAGCTTTCTTT. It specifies CASSLTENTEAFF.

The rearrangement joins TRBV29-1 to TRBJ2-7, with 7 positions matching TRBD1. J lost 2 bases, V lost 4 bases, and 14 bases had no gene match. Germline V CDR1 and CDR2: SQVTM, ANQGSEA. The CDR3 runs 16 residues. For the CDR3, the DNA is TGCAGCGTTGTCCTCCCCCGTAGGGACAGTGCCTACGAGCAGTACTTC. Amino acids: CSVVLPRRDSAYEQYF.

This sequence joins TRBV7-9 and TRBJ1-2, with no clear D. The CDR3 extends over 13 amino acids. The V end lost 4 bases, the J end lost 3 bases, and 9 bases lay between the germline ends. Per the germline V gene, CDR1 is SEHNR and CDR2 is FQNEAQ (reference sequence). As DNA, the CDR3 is TGTGCCAGCAGCTCCGACGCAGACTATGGCTACACCTTC. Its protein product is CASSSDADYGYTF. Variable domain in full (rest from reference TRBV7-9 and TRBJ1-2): DTGVSQNPRHKITKRGQNVTFRCDPISEHNRLYWYRQTLGQGPEFLTYFQNEAQLEKSRLLSDRFSAERPKGSFSTLEIQRTEQGDSAMYLCASSSDADYGYTFGSGTRLTVV.

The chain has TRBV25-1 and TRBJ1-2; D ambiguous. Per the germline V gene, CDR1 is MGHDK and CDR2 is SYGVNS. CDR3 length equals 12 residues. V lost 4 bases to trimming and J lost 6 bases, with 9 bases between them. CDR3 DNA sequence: TGTGCCAGCAGTGGTAGACACCATGGCTACACCTTC. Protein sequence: CASSGRHHGYTF.

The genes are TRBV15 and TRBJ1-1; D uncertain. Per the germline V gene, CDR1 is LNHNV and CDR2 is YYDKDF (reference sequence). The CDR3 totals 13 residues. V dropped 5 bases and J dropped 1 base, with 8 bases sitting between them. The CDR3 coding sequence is TGTGCCACCAGCGTGACCAAGAACACTGAAGCTTTCTTT. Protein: CATSVTKNTEAFF.

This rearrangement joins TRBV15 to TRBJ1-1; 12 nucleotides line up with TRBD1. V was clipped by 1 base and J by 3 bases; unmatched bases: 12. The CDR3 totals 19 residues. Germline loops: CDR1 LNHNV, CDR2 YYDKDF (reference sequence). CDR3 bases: TGTGCCACCAGCAGAGGTTCGGGGGACAGGGGGCCGGGTGACACTGAAGCTTTCTTT. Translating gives CATSRGSGDRGPGDTEAFF. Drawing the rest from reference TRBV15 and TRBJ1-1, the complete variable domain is DAMVIQNPRYQVTQFGKPVTLSCSQTLNHNVMYWYQQKSSQAPKLLFHYYDKDFNNEADTPDNFQSRRPNTSFCFLDIRSPGLGDTAMYLCATSRGSGDRGPGDTEAFFGQGTRLTVV.

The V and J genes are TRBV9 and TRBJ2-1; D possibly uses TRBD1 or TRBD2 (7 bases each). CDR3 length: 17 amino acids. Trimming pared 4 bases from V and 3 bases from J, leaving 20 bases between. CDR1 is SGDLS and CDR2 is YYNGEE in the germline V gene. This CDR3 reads CASSQPREGAVYNEQFF. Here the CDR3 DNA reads TGTGCCAGCAGCCAGCCTAGGGAGGGGGCGGTCTACAATGAGCAGTTCTTC.

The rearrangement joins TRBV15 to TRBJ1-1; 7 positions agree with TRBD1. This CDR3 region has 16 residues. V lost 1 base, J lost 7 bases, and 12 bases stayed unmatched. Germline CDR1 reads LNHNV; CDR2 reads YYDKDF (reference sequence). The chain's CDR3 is CATSRAPIEGAGEAFF. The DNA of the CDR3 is TGTGCCACCAGCAGAGCCCCGATCGAGGGGGCGGGTGAAGCTTTCTTT.

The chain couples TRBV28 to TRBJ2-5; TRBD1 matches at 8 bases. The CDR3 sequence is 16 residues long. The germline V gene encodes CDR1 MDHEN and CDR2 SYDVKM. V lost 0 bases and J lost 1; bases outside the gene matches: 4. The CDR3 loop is CASSLWDRATQETQYF. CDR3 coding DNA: TGTGCCAGCAGTTTATGGGACAGGGCTACCCAAGAGACCCAGTACTTC.

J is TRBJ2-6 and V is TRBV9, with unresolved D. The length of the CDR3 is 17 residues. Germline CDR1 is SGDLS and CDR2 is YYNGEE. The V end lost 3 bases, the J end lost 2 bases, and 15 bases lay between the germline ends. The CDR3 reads CASSGSVLRAGANVLTF. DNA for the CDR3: TGTGCCAGCAGCGGAAGTGTGTTAAGGGCTGGGGCCAACGTCCTGACTTTC.

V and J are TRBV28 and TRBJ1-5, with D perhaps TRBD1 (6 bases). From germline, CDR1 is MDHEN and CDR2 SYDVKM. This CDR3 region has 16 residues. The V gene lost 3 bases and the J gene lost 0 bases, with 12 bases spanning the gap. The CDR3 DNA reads TGTGCCAGCAGTTTGCTTACAGGGAATAGCAATCAGCCCCAGCATTTT. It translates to CASSLLTGNSNQPQHF.

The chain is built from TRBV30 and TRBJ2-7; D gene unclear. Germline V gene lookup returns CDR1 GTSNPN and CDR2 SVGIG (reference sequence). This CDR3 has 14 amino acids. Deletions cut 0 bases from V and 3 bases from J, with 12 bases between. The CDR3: CAWSVSVGYYEQYF. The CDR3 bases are TGTGCCTGGAGTGTTTCGGTGGGTTACTACGAGCAGTACTTC.

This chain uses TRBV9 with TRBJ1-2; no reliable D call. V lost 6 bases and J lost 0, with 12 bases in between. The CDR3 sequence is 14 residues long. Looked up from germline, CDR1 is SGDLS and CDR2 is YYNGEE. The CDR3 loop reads CASTPSRANYGYTF. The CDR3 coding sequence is TGTGCCAGCACCCCGAGTAGAGCTAACTATGGCTACACCTTC.

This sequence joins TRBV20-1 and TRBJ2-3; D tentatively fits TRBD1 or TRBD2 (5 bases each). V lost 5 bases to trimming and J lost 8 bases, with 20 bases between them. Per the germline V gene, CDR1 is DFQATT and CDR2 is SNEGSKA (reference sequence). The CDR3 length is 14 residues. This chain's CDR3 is CSARGDADAGTQYF. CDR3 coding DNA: TGCAGTGCTCGAGGGGACGCGGACGCAGGTACGCAGTATTTT.

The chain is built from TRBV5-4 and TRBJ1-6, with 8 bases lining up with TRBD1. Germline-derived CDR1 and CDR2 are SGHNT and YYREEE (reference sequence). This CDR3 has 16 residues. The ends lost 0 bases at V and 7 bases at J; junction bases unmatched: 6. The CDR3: CASSLGQGARNSPLHF. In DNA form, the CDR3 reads TGTGCCAGCAGCTTGGGTCAGGGGGCGCGGAATTCACCCCTCCACTTT.

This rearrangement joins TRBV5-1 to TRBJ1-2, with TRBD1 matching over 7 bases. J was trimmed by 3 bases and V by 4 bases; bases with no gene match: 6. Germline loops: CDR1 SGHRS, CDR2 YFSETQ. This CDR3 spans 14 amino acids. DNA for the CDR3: TGCGCCAGCAGCCCCGGGACAGCCGACTATGGCTACACCTTC. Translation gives CASSPGTADYGYTF.

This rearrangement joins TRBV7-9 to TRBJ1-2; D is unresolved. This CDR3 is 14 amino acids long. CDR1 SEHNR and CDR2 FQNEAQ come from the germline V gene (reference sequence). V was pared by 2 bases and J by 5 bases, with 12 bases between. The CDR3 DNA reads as TGTGCCAGCAGCTTAATGACCACAGTTTATGGCTACACCTTC. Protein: CASSLMTTVYGYTF.

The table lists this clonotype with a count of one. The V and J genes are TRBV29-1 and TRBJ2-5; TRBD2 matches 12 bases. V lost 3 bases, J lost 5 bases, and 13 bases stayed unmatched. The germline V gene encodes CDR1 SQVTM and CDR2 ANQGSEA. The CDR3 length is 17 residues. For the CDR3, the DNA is TGCAGCGTTGAGGGGTATCTAGCGGGGGGGCTTTTGGAGACCCAGTACTTC. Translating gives CSVEGYLAGGLLETQYF.

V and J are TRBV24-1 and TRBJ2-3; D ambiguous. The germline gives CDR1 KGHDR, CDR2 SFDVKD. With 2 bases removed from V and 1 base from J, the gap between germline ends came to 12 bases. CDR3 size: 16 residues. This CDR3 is CATSDWTTLGTDTQYF. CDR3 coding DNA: TGTGCCACCAGTGATTGGACCACTTTAGGCACAGATACGCAGTATTTT.

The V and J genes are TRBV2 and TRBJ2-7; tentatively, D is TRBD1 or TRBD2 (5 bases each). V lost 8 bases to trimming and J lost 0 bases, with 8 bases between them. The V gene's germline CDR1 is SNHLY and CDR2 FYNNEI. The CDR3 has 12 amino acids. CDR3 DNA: TGTGCCAGCTGGGACCCCTCCTACGAGCAGTACTTC. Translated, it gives CASWDPSYEQYF. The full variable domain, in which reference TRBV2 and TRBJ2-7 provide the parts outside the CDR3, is EPEVTQTPSHQVTQMGQEVILRCVPISNHLYFYWYRQILGQKVEFLVSFYNNEISEKSEIFDDQFSVERPDGSNFTLKIRSTKLEDSAMYFCASWDPSYEQYFGPGTRLTVT.

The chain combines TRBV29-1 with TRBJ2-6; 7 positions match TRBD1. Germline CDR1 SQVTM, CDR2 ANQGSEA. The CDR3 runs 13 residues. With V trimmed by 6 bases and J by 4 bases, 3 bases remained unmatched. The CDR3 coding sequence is TGCAGCGTAAGGGGGCGAGGGGCCAACGTCCTGACTTTC. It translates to CSVRGRGANVLTF.

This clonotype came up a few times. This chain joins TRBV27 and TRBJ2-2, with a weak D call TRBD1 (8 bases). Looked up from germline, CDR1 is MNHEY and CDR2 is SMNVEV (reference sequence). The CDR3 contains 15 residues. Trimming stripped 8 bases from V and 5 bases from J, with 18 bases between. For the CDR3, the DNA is TGTGCCAGCTCCTCCAGGGGGCGGGGGACCGGGGAGCTGTTTTTT. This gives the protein CASSSRGRGTGELFF.

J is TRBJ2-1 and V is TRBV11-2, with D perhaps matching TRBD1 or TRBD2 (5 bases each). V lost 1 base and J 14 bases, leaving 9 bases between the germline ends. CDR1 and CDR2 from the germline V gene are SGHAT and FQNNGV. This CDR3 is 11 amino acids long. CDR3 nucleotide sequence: TGTGCCAGCAGCTTAGCGGGGCGGAAGTTCTTC. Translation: CASSLAGRKFF.

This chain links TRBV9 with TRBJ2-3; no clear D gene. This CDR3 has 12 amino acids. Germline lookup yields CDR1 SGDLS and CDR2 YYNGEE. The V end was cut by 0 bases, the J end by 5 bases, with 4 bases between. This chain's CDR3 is CASSVGKDTQYF. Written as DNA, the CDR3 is TGTGCCAGCAGCGTAGGTAAAGATACGCAGTATTTT.

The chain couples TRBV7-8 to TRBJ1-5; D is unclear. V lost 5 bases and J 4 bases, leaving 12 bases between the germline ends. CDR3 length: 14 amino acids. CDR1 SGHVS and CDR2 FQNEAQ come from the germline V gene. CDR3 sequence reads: CASSPRQLNQPQHF. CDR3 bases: TGTGCCAGCAGCCCGAGGCAGCTAAATCAGCCCCAGCATTTT.

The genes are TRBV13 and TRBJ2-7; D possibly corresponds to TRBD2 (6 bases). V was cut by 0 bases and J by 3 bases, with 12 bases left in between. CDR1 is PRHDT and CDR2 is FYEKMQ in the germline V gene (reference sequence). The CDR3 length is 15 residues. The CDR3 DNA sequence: TGTGCCAGCAGCTTAGGGGGCGCGGGATTCTACGAGCAGTACTTC. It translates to CASSLGGAGFYEQYF.

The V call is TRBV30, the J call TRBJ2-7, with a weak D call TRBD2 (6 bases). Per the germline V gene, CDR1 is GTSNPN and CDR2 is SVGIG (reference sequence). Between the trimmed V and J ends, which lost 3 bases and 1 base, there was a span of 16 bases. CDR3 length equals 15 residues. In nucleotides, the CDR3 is TGTGCCTGGAGCGACCGGGGGAAGGATTCCTACGAGCAGTACTTC. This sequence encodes CAWSDRGKDSYEQYF.